This T cell receptor beta chain was sequenced during a study of CD8 T cells in Susac syndrome. The germline V gene encodes CDR1 KGHSH and CDR2 LQKENI. Trimming pared 0 bases from V and 3 bases from J, leaving 11 bases between. The CDR3 totals 15 residues. Random hexamers were used to reverse transcribe about 0.45 to 1 ug of RNA. Using its own MiXCR run on the immunoSEQ multiplex PCR reads, TCRdb lists one record per CDR3 protein. The data show about 200,000 distinct CDR3 sequences, approximately 95% seen once. V gene TRBV18 combines with J gene TRBJ1-1; D remains unclear. The TCR was taken from a human donor in good health. Sequenced material: CD4+ T cells from PBMCs. The CDR3 loop reads CASSPPRQADTEAFF. CDR3 DNA sequence: TGTGCCAGCTCACCACCGAGGCAGGCTGACACTGAAGCTTTCTTT.